The 3 T cell receptor beta chains given below trace back to one sample, sequenced in a study of human T cells and chemical hapten exposure. Time point meaning: pre-sensitization, week 0. Treatment indicated: therapeutic diphenylcyclopropenone sensitization with weekly scalp DPC. TCRdb passed the RACE reads through MiXCR, listing each CDR3 protein once. The data hold around 380,000 distinct CDR3 sequences, with roughly 6% observed a single time. This sample comprised whole blood, obtained in connection with sensitization to the hapten diphenylcyclopropenone (DPC). The receptor source for this set is a woman aged 18 to 35 with alopecia areata. Some clones in this sample may be carry-over from other donors' samples.

This clonotype was seen many times. The chain couples TRBV12-3 or TRBV12-4 to TRBJ2-3; 7 bases agree with TRBD2. This CDR3 is built from 15 residues. V gave up 5 bases and J gave up 3 bases; unmatched junction bases: 8. DNA of the CDR3: TGTGCCAGCAGTCCCGGGGGAGGGTTGACAGATACGCAGTATTTT. It encodes CASSPGGGLTDTQYF.

This clonotype was recorded a few times. The rearrangement joins TRBV12-3 or TRBV12-4 to TRBJ2-3; D assignment may be TRBD1 or TRBD2 (5 bases each). This CDR3 spans 16 amino acids. Deletions cut 5 bases from V and 2 bases from J, with 17 bases between. The CDR3 region is CASSTPGTGYTDTQYF. CDR3 nucleotide sequence: TGTGCCAGCAGTACCCCCGGGACGGGATACACAGATACGCAGTATTTT.

This clonotype was picked up a small number of times. The J gene is TRBJ2-4, the V gene TRBV7-8; D might be TRBD1 or TRBD2, each matching 5 bases. Germline V lookup: CDR1 SGHVS, CDR2 FQNEAQ. The CDR3 runs to 15 residues. V was cut by 4 bases and J by 1 base, with 11 bases left in between. CDR3 region: CASSSRWGAKNIQYF. Here the CDR3 DNA reads TGTGCCAGCAGCTCCCGTTGGGGGGCCAAAAACATTCAGTACTTC.